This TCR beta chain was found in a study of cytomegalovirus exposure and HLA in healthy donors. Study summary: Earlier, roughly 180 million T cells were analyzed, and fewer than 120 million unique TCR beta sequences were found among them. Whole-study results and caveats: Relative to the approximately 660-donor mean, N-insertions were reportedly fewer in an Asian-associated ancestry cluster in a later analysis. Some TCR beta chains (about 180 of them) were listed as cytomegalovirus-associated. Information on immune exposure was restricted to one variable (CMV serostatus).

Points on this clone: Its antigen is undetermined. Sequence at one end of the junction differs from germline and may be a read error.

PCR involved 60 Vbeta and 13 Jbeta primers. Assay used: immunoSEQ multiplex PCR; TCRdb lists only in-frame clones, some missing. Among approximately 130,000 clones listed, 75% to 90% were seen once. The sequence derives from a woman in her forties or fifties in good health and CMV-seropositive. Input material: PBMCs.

CDR3 in DNA: TGTGCCAGCAGCGGCGGGTACACTGAGCAGTTCTTC. Translating gives CASSGGYTEQFF. The genes are TRBV13 and TRBJ2-1; D might be TRBD2 (5 bases). Germline CDR1 reads PRHDT; CDR2 reads FYEKMQ (reference sequence). CDR3 length: 12 amino acids.